A single sample is the source of the 16 T cell receptor beta chains below, sequenced in a study of blood T cell repertoires in COVID-19. Sequencing used immunoSEQ multiplex PCR; TCRdb keeps in-frame clones, though not all of them. The table lists some 90,000 clones, about 70% of them singletons. Sequencing was done on a sample of peripheral blood. Receptors originate from a woman aged 55-69 years in a cohort sampled during active or convalescent COVID-19.

This clone is medium-sized. The CDR3 is CASSLNVAMNTEAFF. CDR3 DNA: TGTGCCAGCAGCCTTAATGTCGCGATGAACACTGAAGCTTTCTTT. The gene calls are TRBV11-2 and TRBJ1-1, with D hard to call. Germline CDR1 is SGHAT and CDR2 is FQNNGV. The CDR3 loop spans 15 amino acids. Trimming cost V 5 bases and J 0 bases, with 13 bases left between them. Complete variable domain (other parts from reference TRBV11-2 and TRBJ1-1): EAGVAQSPRYKIIEKRQSVAFWCNPISGHATLYWYQQILGQGPKLLIQFQNNGVVDDSQLPKDRFSAERLKGVDSTLKIQPAKLEDSAVYLCASSLNVAMNTEAFFGQGTRLTVV.

J is TRBJ1-6 and V is TRBV20-1; 8 nucleotides match TRBD1. The CDR3 spans 15 residues. With 3 bases clipped from V and 7 bases from J, the junction kept 8 bases outside the gene matches. Germline V gene sequence: CDR1 DFQATT, CDR2 SNEGSKA (reference sequence). CDR3: CSASPGGLGNSPLHF. The CDR3 region has the DNA TGCAGTGCTAGTCCAGGGGGCTTAGGGAATTCACCCCTCCACTTT.

This chain joins TRBV7-2 and TRBJ2-3; no definite D call. Germline-derived CDR1 and CDR2 are SGHTA and FQGNSA. V was shortened by 5 bases and J by 0 bases, with 15 bases between the two germline ends. This CDR3 has 16 residues. CDR3 bases: TGTGCCAGCAGCGTCGTTGGTCCAACTAGCACAGATACGCAGTATTTT. Residues: CASSVVGPTSTDTQYF.

This chain joins TRBV10-3 and TRBJ1-2; 11 nucleotides match TRBD1. This CDR3 region has 14 residues. Germline-derived CDR1 and CDR2 are ENHRY and SYGVKD. The trim removed 0 bases at V and 7 bases at J, leaving 1 base unmatched. As DNA, the CDR3 is TGTGCCATCAGTGAGTCAGGGACAGGGGGTGGCTACACCTTC. Its translation: CAISESGTGGGYTF.

V usage is TRBV29-1 and J usage is TRBJ2-7; 9 bases match TRBD1. V shed 6 bases and J 1 base; nucleotides not matched to a gene: 7. This CDR3 comprises 14 residues. From germline, CDR1 is SQVTM and CDR2 ANQGSEA. This chain's CDR3 is CSVGGQGPSYEQYF. In DNA form, the CDR3 reads TGCAGCGTCGGGGGACAGGGCCCTTCCTACGAGCAGTACTTC.

The rearrangement joins TRBV18 to TRBJ2-7; D is possibly TRBD1 (6 bases). This CDR3 has 16 residues. Germline lookup yields CDR1 KGHSH and CDR2 LQKENI. V lost 3 bases and J lost 4, with 19 bases in between. The CDR3 is CASSPSFRTQGYEQYF. As DNA, the CDR3 is TGTGCCAGCTCACCCTCCTTTCGGACTCAGGGGTACGAGCAGTACTTC.

This sequence joins TRBV6-5 and TRBJ2-7; weak D call: TRBD1 (5 bases). Germline V lookup: CDR1 MNHEY, CDR2 SVGAGI. The CDR3 covers 14 residues. V shed 7 bases and J shed 0 bases, with 13 bases lying between them. This CDR3 reads CASTRQWFSYEQYF. The CDR3 nucleotides are TGTGCCAGCACCAGACAGTGGTTCTCCTACGAGCAGTACTTC.

This clone appeared once. V usage is TRBV15 and J usage is TRBJ2-7, with 7 bases that match TRBD2. Germline V gives CDR1 LNHNV, CDR2 YYDKDF (reference sequence). The CDR3 is 15 amino acids. The ends lost 0 bases at V and 1 base at J; junction bases unmatched: 3. Written as DNA, the CDR3 is TGTGCCACCAGCAGAGAGGGGGGGGTTTCCTACGAGCAGTACTTC. Translated, it gives CATSREGGVSYEQYF.

This clone was seen repeatedly, ten times or more. V usage is TRBV4-3 and J usage is TRBJ1-2, with D perhaps TRBD1 (6 bases). Per germline, CDR1 LGHNA and CDR2 YSLEER. This CDR3 contains 14 residues. Deletions cut 0 bases from V and 5 bases from J, with 10 bases between. CDR3 protein: CASSQDATGYGYTF. The CDR3 DNA reads TGCGCCAGCAGCCAAGACGCTACAGGGTATGGCTACACCTTC.

The chain carries TRBV11-2 and TRBJ2-3; unclear D gene. The CDR3 covers 12 residues. The V end was cut by 4 bases, the J end by 5 bases, with 7 bases between. Germline lookup yields CDR1 SGHAT and CDR2 FQNNGV. CDR3 nucleotides: TGTGCCAGCAGCTCACTGTTAGATACGCAGTATTTT. Translation: CASSSLLDTQYF.

CDR3 sequence reads: CASSSRQGDNSPLHF. CDR3 nucleotides: TGTGCCAGCAGCTCAAGACAGGGGGATAATTCACCCCTCCACTTT. The chain is built from TRBV7-6 and TRBJ1-6; TRBD1 matches 9 bases. J gave up 5 bases and V 4 bases, and 3 bases lay outside the gene matches. Germline CDR1 is SGHVS and CDR2 is FNYEAQ. This CDR3 contains 15 residues.

The CDR3, as DNA: TGTGCCAGCAGCCACTACGAGCAGTACTTC. Residues: CASSHYEQYF. The V call is TRBV11-2, the J call TRBJ2-7, with unresolved D. Per the germline V gene, CDR1 is SGHAT and CDR2 is FQNNGV. V was cut by 5 bases and J by 3 bases, with 2 bases left in between. This CDR3 is built from 10 residues. Complete variable domain (other parts from reference TRBV11-2 and TRBJ2-7): EAGVAQSPRYKIIEKRQSVAFWCNPISGHATLYWYQQILGQGPKLLIQFQNNGVVDDSQLPKDRFSAERLKGVDSTLKIQPAKLEDSAVYLCASSHYEQYFGPGTRLTVT.

The genes are TRBV29-1 and TRBJ1-1; perhaps TRBD1 as D (5 bases). The CDR3 length is 15 residues. Trimming shortened V by 3 bases and J by 1 base, and 15 bases separated the two germline ends. Per the germline V gene, CDR1 is SQVTM and CDR2 is ANQGSEA. This CDR3 is CSVDLWGVKNTEAFF. The CDR3 region has the DNA TGCAGCGTTGATCTCTGGGGGGTCAAGAACACTGAAGCTTTCTTT. The variable domain in full, with the rest retrieved from reference TRBV29-1 and TRBJ1-1, is SAVISQKPSRDICQRGTSLTIQCQVDSQVTMMFWYRQQPGQSLTLIATANQGSEATYESGFVIDKFPISRPNLTFSTLTVSNMSPEDSSIYLCSVDLWGVKNTEAFFGQGTRLTVV.

V and J are TRBV30 and TRBJ1-6; D call uncertain. Trimming cost V 1 base and J 0 bases, with 7 bases left between them. CDR1 and CDR2 (germline): GTSNPN, SVGIG (reference sequence). This CDR3 is 15 amino acids long. The chain's CDR3 is CAWSDGSSYNSPLHF. CDR3 in DNA: TGTGCCTGGAGTGACGGGAGCTCCTATAATTCACCCCTCCACTTT.

The chain joins TRBV7-8 to TRBJ2-3, with D possibly matching TRBD1 (6 bases). V lost 1 base to trimming and J lost 2 bases, with 19 bases between them. The V gene's germline CDR1 is SGHVS and CDR2 FQNEAQ. The CDR3 runs to 18 residues. In nucleotides, the CDR3 is TGTGCCAGCAGCTTAGGCTCTCATGGACAGAGGCTCACAGATACGCAGTATTTT. Its translation is CASSLGSHGQRLTDTQYF.

This clone was picked up a small number of times. The chain combines TRBV6-2 or TRBV6-3 with TRBJ2-5; possibly TRBD2 for D (6 bases). CDR1 is MNHEY, CDR2 SVGEGT, per germline. V lost 2 bases, J lost 0 bases, and 10 bases lay in between. The CDR3 length is 15 residues. The CDR3 coding sequence is TGTGCCAGCAGTTACCTTGGGGGGAACCAAGAGACCCAGTACTTC. This codes for CASSYLGGNQETQYF.